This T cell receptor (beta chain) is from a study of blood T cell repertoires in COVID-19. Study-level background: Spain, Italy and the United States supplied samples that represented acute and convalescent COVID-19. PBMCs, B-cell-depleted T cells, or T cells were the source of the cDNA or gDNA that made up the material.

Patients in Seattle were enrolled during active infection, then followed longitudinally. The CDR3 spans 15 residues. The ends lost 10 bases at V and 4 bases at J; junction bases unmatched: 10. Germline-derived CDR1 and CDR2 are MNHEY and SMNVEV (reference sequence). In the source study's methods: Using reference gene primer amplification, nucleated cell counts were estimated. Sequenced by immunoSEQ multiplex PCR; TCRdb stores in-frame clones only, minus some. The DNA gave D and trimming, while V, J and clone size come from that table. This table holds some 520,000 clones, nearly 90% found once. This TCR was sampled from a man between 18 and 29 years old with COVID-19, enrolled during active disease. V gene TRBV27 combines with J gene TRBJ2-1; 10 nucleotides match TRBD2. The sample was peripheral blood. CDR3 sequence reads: CATRTGTSVYNEQFF. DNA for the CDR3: TGTGCCACCAGAACCGGGACTAGCGTTTACAATGAGCAGTTCTTC.